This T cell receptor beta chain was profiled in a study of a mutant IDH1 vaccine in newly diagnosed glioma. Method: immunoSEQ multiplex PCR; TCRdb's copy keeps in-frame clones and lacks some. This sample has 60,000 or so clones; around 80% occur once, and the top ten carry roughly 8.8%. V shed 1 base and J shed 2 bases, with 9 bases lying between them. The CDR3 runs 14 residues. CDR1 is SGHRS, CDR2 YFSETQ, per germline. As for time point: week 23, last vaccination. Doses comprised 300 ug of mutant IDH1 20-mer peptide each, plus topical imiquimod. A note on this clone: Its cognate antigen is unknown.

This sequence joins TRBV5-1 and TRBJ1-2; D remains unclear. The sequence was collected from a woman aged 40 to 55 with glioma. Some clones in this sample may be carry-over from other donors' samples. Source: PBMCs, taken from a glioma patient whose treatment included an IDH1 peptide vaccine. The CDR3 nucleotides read TGCGCCAGCAGCTTGCGGAGCGGAAACTATGGCTACACCTTC. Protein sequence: CASSLRSGNYGYTF.